Following are 21 T cell receptor beta chains from one sample sequenced in a study of identical twins. TCRdb re-called the 5' RACE reads with MiXCR, one entry per CDR3 protein. The repertoire holds hundreds of thousands of distinct CDR3 sequences, about 7% seen once, with 3.6% in the top ten. The data also belong to a second study, concerning yellow fever vaccine responses in identical twins.

The sample taken for sequencing was memory (CD45RO+) T cells sorted from blood. The source is a woman between 18 and 29 years old in good health.

The table lists this clonotype with a few counts. This rearrangement joins TRBV2 to TRBJ2-6, with 12 nucleotides matching TRBD1. CDR1 SNHLY and CDR2 FYNNEI come from the germline V gene. CDR3 length: 17 residues. V gave up 5 bases and J gave up 2 bases; unmatched junction bases: 4. The CDR3 sequence is CASSTGTGGTGANVLTF. In DNA form, the CDR3 reads TGTGCCAGCAGTACCGGGACAGGGGGCACTGGGGCCAACGTCCTGACTTTC.

This clonotype occurred many times. The chain employs TRBV6-5 and TRBJ1-5; D gene unclear. CDR1 and CDR2 (germline): MNHEY, SVGAGI. The CDR3 loop spans 18 amino acids. Trimming took 2 bases from V and 2 from J, leaving 19 bases between them. This CDR3 is CASSYDSGTFRGNQPQHF. CDR3 nucleotides: TGTGCCAGCAGTTACGATTCGGGCACCTTCCGGGGCAATCAGCCCCAGCATTTT.

There are a few counts of this clonotype. The V and J genes are TRBV5-1 and TRBJ1-1; 11 bases fit TRBD1. The germline CDR1 and CDR2 sequences are SGHRS and YFSETQ. The CDR3 length is 16 residues. Trimming removed 4 bases from V and 3 bases from J; junction bases left unmatched: 8. The CDR3 DNA is TGCGCCAGCAGCCCGGACAGGGGGCTTCTGGACACTGAAGCTTTCTTT. Its protein product is CASSPDRGLLDTEAFF.

This clonotype has just a few counts. The chain carries TRBV20-1 and TRBJ1-2; D is possibly TRBD1 (5 bases). The germline V gene has CDR1 DFQATT and CDR2 SNEGSKA (reference sequence). The CDR3 loop spans 12 amino acids. The CDR3 coding sequence is TGCAAGGTTAGGCTGGGACCAGATGGCTACACCTTC. Protein: CKVRLGPDGYTF.

The rearrangement links TRBV20-1 to TRBJ2-2; perhaps D is TRBD1 or TRBD2 (5 bases each). This CDR3 region has 14 residues. Trimming removed 4 bases at V and 0 bases at J, with 9 bases between. CDR1 is DFQATT, CDR2 SNEGSKA, per germline (reference sequence). The CDR3 reads CSAKGRTNTGELFF. DNA of the CDR3: TGCAGTGCTAAGGGACGGACGAACACCGGGGAGCTGTTTTTT.

The gene calls are TRBV18 and TRBJ2-1; D call uncertain. Trimming took off 4 bases at V and 5 bases at J, with 9 bases between the two ends. This CDR3 is built from 13 residues. Germline V gene lookup returns CDR1 KGHSH and CDR2 LQKENI. The CDR3 loop is CASSLRLDNEQFF. In DNA, the CDR3 is TGTGCCAGCTCACTGCGGCTGGACAATGAGCAGTTCTTC.

This clonotype was seen at least ten times. The chain links TRBV20-1 to TRBJ2-7, with D uncertain. The CDR3 is made up of 14 amino acids. The germline V gene has CDR1 DFQATT and CDR2 SNEGSKA (reference sequence). Trimming removed 5 bases from V and 0 bases from J, with 14 bases in between. The CDR3: CSAPKRADSYEQYV. The CDR3 DNA is TGCAGTGCTCCAAAAAGGGCAGACTCCTACGAGCAGTACGTC.

This clonotype was counted ten times or more. The chain is built from TRBV29-1 and TRBJ2-1; 9 nucleotides agree with TRBD1. The CDR3 runs to 16 residues. Germline-derived CDR1 and CDR2 are SQVTM and ANQGSEA. V lost 7 bases to trimming and J lost 4 bases; unmatched junction nucleotides: 14. The CDR3 reads CSATGSTGTGYNEQFF. CDR3 sequence (DNA): TGCAGCGCTACAGGGAGCACCGGGACAGGGTACAATGAGCAGTTCTTC.

The table lists this clonotype with many counts. This chain links TRBV28 with TRBJ2-7, with D hard to call. CDR1 and CDR2 from the germline V gene are MDHEN and SYDVKM. V lost 5 bases and J 2 bases, leaving 10 bases between the germline ends. The CDR3 covers 13 residues. This chain's CDR3 is CASSRPPTYEQYV. The CDR3 bases are TGTGCCAGCAGTAGGCCACCCACCTACGAGCAGTACGTC.

The chain recombines TRBV9 with TRBJ2-5; no definite D call. Trimming pared 4 bases from V and 5 bases from J, leaving 18 bases between. The CDR3 runs 15 residues. Germline V gene sequence: CDR1 SGDLS, CDR2 YYNGEE. The CDR3: CASSPRPSHSETQYF. The CDR3 bases are TGTGCCAGCAGCCCCCGTCCCTCTCACTCGGAGACCCAGTACTTC. The complete variable domain, with remaining parts taken from reference TRBV9 and TRBJ2-5, reads DSGVTQTPKHLITATGQRVTLRCSPRSGDLSVYWYQQSLDQGLQFLIQYYNGEERAKGNILERFSAQQFPDLHSELNLSSLELGDSALYFCASSPRPSHSETQYFGPGTRLLVL.

The chain carries TRBV20-1 and TRBJ1-2; 7 nucleotides match TRBD1. This CDR3 contains 15 residues. V shed 0 bases and J 7 bases; nucleotides not matched to a gene: 11. Germline CDR1 reads DFQATT; CDR2 reads SNEGSKA (reference sequence). The CDR3 protein is CSARESPGQVGGYTF. The CDR3 DNA is TGCAGTGCTAGAGAAAGCCCTGGACAGGTCGGTGGCTACACCTTC.

This clonotype was picked up a small number of times. The CDR3 DNA sequence: TGTGCCACCAGTTCTGGGAATGGAAACACCATATATTTT. As protein: CATSSGNGNTIYF. This chain links TRBV24-1 with TRBJ1-3; D is unresolved. V was shortened by 6 bases and J by 3 bases, with 8 bases between the two germline ends. Germline V gives CDR1 KGHDR, CDR2 SFDVKD. This CDR3 has 13 amino acids.

This clonotype appeared once. The chain combines TRBV20-1 with TRBJ2-3; D tentatively fits TRBD1 or TRBD2 (7 bases each). Trimming stripped 0 bases from V and 1 base from J, with 23 bases between. The CDR3 runs 19 residues. Per the germline V gene, CDR1 is DFQATT and CDR2 is SNEGSKA (reference sequence). The CDR3 DNA reads as TGCAGTGCTAGAGAGAGGGGGGGGCCCACAGGGGTGGGCACAGATACGCAGTATTTT. It codes for CSARERGGPTGVGTDTQYF.

The CDR3 is CASSYDRDRGRIAGANVLTF. The CDR3 bases are TGCGCCAGCAGCTACGACCGGGACAGGGGGCGCATAGCTGGGGCCAACGTCCTGACTTTC. This chain joins TRBV5-1 and TRBJ2-6; TRBD1 matches at 12 bases. Trimming at V came to 3 bases and at J to 2 bases, leaving 12 bases not matched to a gene. The CDR3 loop spans 20 amino acids. The germline CDR1 and CDR2 sequences are SGHRS and YFSETQ.

The J gene is TRBJ2-7, the V gene TRBV3-1; TRBD1 matches at 7 bases. The germline gives CDR1 LGHDT, CDR2 YNNKEL (reference sequence). This CDR3 is built from 12 residues. V trimming: 5 bases; J trimming: 6 bases; junction bases outside the gene matches: 4. The CDR3 DNA sequence: TGTGCCAGCAGCTCGACAGGGTCCGAGCAGTACGTC. It encodes CASSSTGSEQYV.

This clonotype was detected ten times or more. The chain carries TRBV25-1 and TRBJ2-2; 9 bases match TRBD1. The germline CDR1 and CDR2 sequences are MGHDK and SYGVNS. The CDR3 has 18 amino acids. The J segment lost 5 bases and the V segment lost 3 bases, leaving 13 bases of the junction unmatched. This CDR3 is CASSETRGVGQGTGELFF. The CDR3 bases are TGTGCCAGCAGTGAGACCCGTGGGGTGGGACAGGGTACCGGGGAGCTGTTTTTT.

This clonotype was recorded at least ten times. V usage is TRBV5-1 and J usage is TRBJ2-7; D not certain. Trimming stripped 0 bases from V and 0 bases from J, with 7 bases between. In germline, CDR1 is SGHRS, CDR2 YFSETQ. This CDR3 has 14 residues. CDR3 DNA sequence: TGCGCCAGCAGCTTGGGTGTCAGCTCCTACGAGCAGTACTTC. Its translation: CASSLGVSSYEQYF.

This clonotype was recorded many times. CDR3 nucleotides: TGTGCCAGCAGCCAAGATGGGGTCGGGAACGGGAACACTGAAGCTTTCTTT. Protein product: CASSQDGVGNGNTEAFF. The chain uses TRBV4-2 and TRBJ1-1; no clear D gene. V was trimmed by 0 bases and J by 1 base, leaving 15 bases between them. CDR3 length: 17 amino acids. Germline V gene sequence: CDR1 LGHNA, CDR2 YNFKEQ.

In this sample, this clonotype turned up once. This chain uses TRBV20-1 with TRBJ2-5; D perhaps matches TRBD2 (6 bases). V lost 0 bases and J lost 5, with 13 bases in between. Germline CDR1 and CDR2: DFQATT and SNEGSKA (reference sequence). CDR3 size: 14 residues. CDR3 nucleotides: TGCAGTGCTAGAGATTTGAGGAGGGATGAGACCCAGTACTTC. It is translated as CSARDLRRDETQYF.

This clonotype was found a few times. V is TRBV6-5 and J is TRBJ1-2; no definite D call. Germline-derived CDR1 and CDR2 are MNHEY and SVGAGI. V lost 3 bases to trimming and J lost 4 bases, with 12 bases between them. The CDR3 consists of 14 residues. As DNA, the CDR3 is TGTGCCAGCAGTTATGGACGGGGAGGCTATGGCTACACCTTC. Protein product: CASSYGRGGYGYTF.

At least ten counts were recorded for this clonotype. The chain employs TRBV20-1 and TRBJ2-7; unclear D gene. The CDR3 consists of 14 residues. Germline loops: CDR1 DFQATT, CDR2 SNEGSKA (reference sequence). Deletions cut 0 bases from V and 0 bases from J, with 9 bases between. In DNA form, the CDR3 reads TGCAGTGCTAGAGATAGGCAGCCCTCCTACGAGCAGTACTTC. This encodes CSARDRQPSYEQYF.